The TCR beta chain described here comes from a study of spatial heterogeneity in lung cancer (dated by TCRdb to the late 2010s). For context, the study as a whole: Beta-chain transcripts were consistently detected in greater numbers than alpha-chain transcripts, which likely reflected higher beta-chain transcript abundance. In the raw uncorrected reads, each unique combination of TCR and UMI appeared on average more than ten times. In non-small cell lung cancer, the study made a quantitative comparison of TCR alpha and beta repertoires among multiple tumor regions, matched nontumor lung and blood. TCR repertoire features were related to nonsynonymous mutation counts determined by whole-exome sequencing of tumor tissue. Both alpha and beta chains were TCR-sequenced in samples taken at surgery, namely 220 tumor regions, around 61 matched nontumor lung samples and around 53 PBMC samples.

This clonotype has more than one count but fewer than ten. The target of this receptor is not known. There are no base qualities to consult, and no much larger clone falls within one base. The library relied on 5' RACE. TCRdb records NextSeq 500 as the sequencer. To allow correction of PCR and sequencing errors, the TCR library protocol tagged every TCR cDNA molecule with a unique molecular identifier. Regarding the original processing steps: Decombinator tools were used for TCR identification, UMI-based error correction and CDR3 extraction. Expanded TCRs were defined as those above a frequency of 2 per 1,000, corresponding to the top 1% of the tumor frequency distribution. Renyi diversity was computed with the R vegan package after each repertoire had been subsampled 100 times to 5,000 TCRs. CDR3 similarity networks were built from amino acid triplet string-kernel similarity, connecting CDR3s with pairwise similarity above 0.82. The public reads were quality trimmed at Q25 with fastp and then assembled into clones with MiXCR by TCRdb, keeping productive beta chains. Each entry merges the rows of one CDR3 protein and shows their most common DNA and genes. TCRdb, not the original authors, processed these V and J calls. In all, the sample holds over 50,000 distinct CDR3 sequences, and about 8% of those were seen once. The top ten constitute about 14% of the sample.

Per the publication, the time point label means: sample taken at primary tumor resection. For TCR sequencing, whole RNA was extracted from tumor and nontumor lung tissue, or from cryopreserved PBMC samples, and no cell sorting was done. Donors were 72 patients with early-stage, untreated non-small cell lung cancer from the lung TRACERx cohort. Patients were selected for TCR sequencing only if sufficient RNA was available from at least two tumor regions. CDR1 SGHTA and CDR2 FQGNSA are derived from the germline V gene. The CDR3 has 15 amino acids, counting the end cysteine and phenylalanine. The retained sequence is limited to the CDR3, 45 bases, with the frame set at the first base. V trim: 4 bases; J trim: 3 bases; unmatched bases: 4. General findings and caveats noted by the study authors: Ubiquitous expanded tumor TCRs showed up in blood more often at tumor resection than at routine follow-up. Confirming at a functional level the hypothesis that regional TCRs recognize regional mutations was considered to require additional single-cell paired TCR alpha and beta sequencing.

The sequencing used PBMCs, collected at surgery. The sequence was obtained from a female donor with early-stage non-small cell lung cancer. This chain is built from TRBV7-2 and TRBJ2-2, and TRBD1 aligns with 8 junction nucleotides. For the CDR3, the sequence is CASSYMDRDTGELFF. The DNA reads as follows: TGTGCCAGCAGCTATATGGACAGGGACACCGGGGAGCTGTTTTTT.